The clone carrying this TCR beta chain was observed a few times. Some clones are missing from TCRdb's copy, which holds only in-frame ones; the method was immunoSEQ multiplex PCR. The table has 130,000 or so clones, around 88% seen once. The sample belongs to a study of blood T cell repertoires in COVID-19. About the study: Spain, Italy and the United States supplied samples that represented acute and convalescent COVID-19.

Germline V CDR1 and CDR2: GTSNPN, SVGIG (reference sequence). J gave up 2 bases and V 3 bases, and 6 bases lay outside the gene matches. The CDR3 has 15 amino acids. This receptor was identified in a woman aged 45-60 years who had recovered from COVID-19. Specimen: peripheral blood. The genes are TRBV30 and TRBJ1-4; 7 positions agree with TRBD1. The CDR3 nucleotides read TGTGCCTGGAGACAGGGGTTCTCTACTAATGAAAAACTGTTTTTT. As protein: CAWRQGFSTNEKLFF.